These 15 T cell receptor beta chains originate from one sample sequenced in a study of cytomegalovirus exposure and HLA in healthy donors. The PCR was carried out with 60 Vbeta primers and 13 Jbeta primers. Produced via immunoSEQ multiplex PCR; TCRdb's table is partial and in-frame only. The sample has 240,000 or so clones, roughly 82% seen once. The sequenced material came from PBMCs. Receptors were obtained from a woman aged 40 to 50 in good health and CMV-seropositive.

CDR3 residues: CASSRSGTGSGNTIYF. The CDR3 bases are TGCGCCAGCAGCCGATCCGGGACAGGCTCTGGAAACACCATATATTTT. The V and J genes are TRBV5-1 and TRBJ1-3; 8 bases are a match to TRBD1. V was clipped by 4 bases and J by 0 bases; unmatched bases: 6. Germline CDR1 and CDR2: SGHRS and YFSETQ. There are 16 residues in the CDR3.

The sample holds one count of this clone. The V and J genes are TRBV7-2 and TRBJ2-7; 7 positions agree with TRBD2. The ends lost 1 base at V and 4 bases at J; junction bases unmatched: 10. Looked up from germline, CDR1 is SGHTA and CDR2 is FQGNSA. This CDR3 contains 16 residues. Here the CDR3 DNA reads TGTGCCAGCAGCTTAGGAATGGGGACTAACCAATACGAGCAGTACTTC. Its protein is CASSLGMGTNQYEQYF.

As concerns this clone: This sample includes further DNA sequences coding for the same CDR3. The J gene is TRBJ2-7, the V gene TRBV29-1, with TRBD1 matching 9 bases. The CDR3 runs to 12 residues. With V trimmed by 4 bases and J by 4 bases, 2 bases remained unmatched. The germline CDR1 and CDR2 sequences are SQVTM and ANQGSEA. The CDR3 is CSVGTGVYEQYF. In DNA, the CDR3 is TGCAGCGTTGGGACAGGGGTTTACGAGCAGTACTTC.

V is TRBV5-5 and J is TRBJ1-2; D is possibly TRBD1 (5 bases). The CDR3 runs 15 residues. The germline CDR1 and CDR2 sequences are SGHKS and YYEKEE (reference sequence). The germline V and J ends were trimmed by 0 bases and 1 base, with 10 bases remaining between them. The CDR3 coding sequence is TGTGCCAGCAGCTTGGTGGGACTCGATAACTATGGCTACACCTTC. Translation: CASSLVGLDNYGYTF.

V is TRBV23-1 and J is TRBJ1-5, with 8 bases matching TRBD1. TRBV23-1 is sorted into the ORF group, with uncertain function. The CDR3 contains 18 residues. Trimming at V came to 0 bases and at J to 7 bases, leaving 14 bases not matched to a gene. This CDR3 reads CASSQSFRGQGDLQPQHF. CDR3 nucleotides: TGCGCCAGCAGTCAATCGTTCAGGGGGCAGGGTGATCTCCAGCCCCAGCATTTT.

This rearrangement joins TRBV29-1 to TRBJ2-1, with a tentative D call TRBD2 (6 bases). V was cut by 4 bases and J by 8 bases, with 18 bases left in between. Germline CDR1 and CDR2: SQVTM and ANQGSEA. The CDR3 is 14 amino acids. CDR3 amino acids: CSVGSGLELDEQFF. CDR3 DNA: TGCAGCGTTGGAAGCGGGCTCGAGCTCGATGAGCAGTTCTTC.

The table lists this clone with a few counts. The V and J genes are TRBV9 and TRBJ2-2, with D possibly TRBD1 on 5 matching bases. V was clipped by 0 bases and J by 7 bases, with 13 bases between them. This CDR3 spans 15 amino acids. The germline CDR1 and CDR2 sequences are SGDLS and YYNGEE. CDR3 DNA sequence: TGTGCCAGCAGCGTAGGGTTAGGTAGGGGCGGGGAGCTGTTTTTT. This codes for CASSVGLGRGGELFF.

This sequence joins TRBV9 and TRBJ1-1; the match to TRBD1 covers 7 bases. This CDR3 region has 15 residues. Germline V gene data show CDR1 as SGDLS and CDR2 as YYNGEE. The V gene end was trimmed by 3 bases and the J gene end by 1 base; junction bases not matched to a gene: 6. CDR3 sequence reads: CASSGGGTANTEAFF. CDR3 sequence (DNA): TGTGCCAGCAGCGGAGGAGGGACAGCGAACACTGAAGCTTTCTTT.

This chain links TRBV4-1 with TRBJ1-2; no clear D. Germline CDR1 is MGHRA and CDR2 is YSYEKL. This CDR3 is 15 amino acids long. Trimming took off 1 base at V and 2 bases at J, with 11 bases between the two ends. The DNA of the CDR3 is TGCGCCAGCAGCCAAGGGTGGGCCAACAACTATGGCTACACCTTC. Its protein product is CASSQGWANNYGYTF.

This clone came up once. The chain is built from TRBV19 and TRBJ2-7, with D possibly being TRBD1 (6 bases). Germline V CDR1 and CDR2: LNHDA, SQIVND (reference sequence). The CDR3 spans 15 residues. V was clipped by 6 bases and J by 3 bases, with 18 bases between them. The CDR3 spells CASSPQGSPIYEQYF. The CDR3 nucleotides read TGTGCCAGTAGCCCACAGGGCTCGCCGATCTACGAGCAGTACTTC.

V gene TRBV7-2 combines with J gene TRBJ2-3; TRBD2 matches 11 bases. The V gene's germline CDR1 is SGHTA and CDR2 FQGNSA. Germline trimming cut 4 bases from V and 8 bases from J; bases unmatched to any gene: 14. CDR3 length equals 17 residues. The CDR3, as DNA: TGTGCCAGCAGCTCACAGCTGACAGCGACTAGCGGGGTTACGCAGTATTTT. It codes for CASSSQLTATSGVTQYF. The full variable domain, in which reference TRBV7-2 and TRBJ2-3 provide the parts outside the CDR3, is GAGVSQSPSNKVTEKGKDVELRCDPISGHTALYWYRQSLGQGLEFLIYFQGNSAPDKSGLPSDRFSAERTGGSVSTLTIQRTQQEDSAVYLCASSSQLTATSGVTQYFGPGTRLTVL.

This clone came up once. This chain joins TRBV7-9 and TRBJ2-7; 10 bases map to TRBD2. Per germline, CDR1 SEHNR and CDR2 FQNEAQ (reference sequence). The CDR3 has 14 residues. J gave up 3 bases and V 4 bases, and 3 bases lay outside the gene matches. CDR3 loop: CASSSSGSSYEQYF. Here the CDR3 DNA reads TGTGCCAGCAGCTCTAGCGGGAGTAGCTACGAGCAGTACTTC.

CDR3 DNA sequence: TGCGCCAGCAGCCAAGATGTGGGGCAGAACTATGGCTACACCTTC. The encoded protein is CASSQDVGQNYGYTF. The V and J genes are TRBV4-3 and TRBJ1-2, with a possible D match to TRBD1 (5 bases). Germline CDR1 reads LGHNA; CDR2 reads YSLEER. The CDR3 spans 15 residues. The V gene lost 0 bases and the J gene lost 2 bases, with 10 bases spanning the gap.

V and J are TRBV10-3 and TRBJ2-3; 8 nucleotides agree with TRBD2. This CDR3 spans 15 amino acids. Looked up from germline, CDR1 is ENHRY and CDR2 is SYGVKD. V shed 3 bases, J shed 3 bases, and the junction held 5 bases outside the gene matches. CDR3 amino acids: CAISDSRGGTDTQYF. In DNA, the CDR3 is TGTGCCATCAGTGACTCTCGGGGGGGTACAGATACGCAGTATTTT.

This chain uses TRBV5-4 with TRBJ2-2, with TRBD1 matching 10 bases. The germline V gene has CDR1 SGHNT and CDR2 YYREEE (reference sequence). This CDR3 spans 15 amino acids. V dropped 6 bases and J dropped 3; count of bases not matched to a gene: 5. The DNA for the CDR3 is TGTGCCAGCAAAGGGGGGACAGGGGACACCGGGGAGCTGTTTTTT. This codes for CASKGGTGDTGELFF. Based on the CDR3 plus reference TRBV5-4 and TRBJ2-2, the full variable domain is ETGVTQSPTHLIKTRGQQVTLRCSSQSGHNTVSWYQQALGQGPQFIFQYYREEENGRGNFPPRFSGLQFPNYSSELNVNALELDDSALYLCASKGGTGDTGELFFGEGSRLTVL.